These 4 T cell receptor beta chains share one sample of origin, sequenced in a study of blood T cell repertoires in COVID-19. Only in-frame clones appear in the TCRdb table, and some are missing; sequencing was by immunoSEQ multiplex PCR. Of some 290,000 clones in the sample, roughly 90% are singletons; the top ten hold approximately 10%. Input material: peripheral blood. These TCRs come from a woman in her 30s with COVID-19, enrolled during active disease.

This rearrangement joins TRBV6-4 to TRBJ1-5, with 7 bases lining up with TRBD1. The CDR3 runs to 14 residues. The trim removed 8 bases at V and 3 bases at J, leaving 7 bases unmatched. The germline CDR1 and CDR2 sequences are MRHNA and SNTAGT. This chain's CDR3 is CASVIGQDNQPQHF. CDR3 coding DNA: TGTGCCAGCGTCATTGGACAGGACAATCAGCCCCAGCATTTT.

This clone was counted a single time. The J gene is TRBJ2-3, the V gene TRBV5-1; 7 bases are shared with TRBD2. The germline V gene encodes CDR1 SGHRS and CDR2 YFSETQ. The junction had 7 bases not matched to a gene; V was cut back by 1 base and J by 2 bases. The CDR3 runs to 16 residues. This CDR3 reads CASSLRRGVNTDTQYF. The DNA of the CDR3 is TGCGCCAGCAGCTTGCGACGGGGGGTGAACACAGATACGCAGTATTTT.

This chain joins TRBV12-1 and TRBJ2-1; TRBD2, the D gene given by the table, was not confirmed from the DNA. TRBV12-1 is classified as a pseudogene. The CDR3 is 14 residues long. The CDR3 here is CASSFFAINNEQFF. Written as DNA, the CDR3 is TGTGCCAGCAGCTTTTTTGCGATCAACAATGAGCAGTTCTTC.

The rearrangement uses TRBV27 and TRBJ2-7; 7 bases align to TRBD2. CDR3 size: 11 residues. Germline V gives CDR1 MNHEY, CDR2 SMNVEV (reference sequence). V shed 5 bases and J 6 bases; nucleotides not matched to a gene: 1. CDR3 sequence: CASSGGGEQYF. The CDR3, as DNA: TGTGCCAGCAGTGGGGGGGGCGAGCAGTACTTC.